The 21 T cell receptor beta chains reported below all come from one sample, sequenced in a study of T-cell reconstitution after alpha-beta-depleted transplantation in children. Construction of the TCRbeta library involved unique molecular identifiers. TCRdb reprocessed the PCR reads with MiXCR, giving one entry per CDR3 protein. The profile shows 200,000 or so distinct CDR3 sequences, under 8.5% of them singletons. The sequenced sample was PBMCs, mostly from graft donor cells, obtained 360 days after TCRalphabeta/CD19-depleted stem cell transplant. The receptors originated from a male patient between 2 and 10 years old who had a stem cell transplant for acute myeloid leukemia, so the T cells may come from the graft donor.

Ten or more counts support this clonotype. V usage is TRBV20-1 and J usage is TRBJ1-2, with D perhaps TRBD1 (5 bases). The CDR3 covers 14 residues. V shed 0 bases and J shed 3 bases, with 11 bases lying between them. Per the germline V gene, CDR1 is DFQATT and CDR2 is SNEGSKA (reference sequence). CDR3: CSARDVEGYYGYTF. The CDR3 DNA sequence: TGCAGTGCTAGAGATGTCGAGGGGTACTATGGCTACACCTTC.

This sequence joins TRBV4-1 and TRBJ2-7; TRBD1 matches at 7 bases. Trimming cost V 1 base and J 3 bases; bases outside gene matches: 9. In germline, CDR1 is MGHRA, CDR2 YSYEKL. The CDR3 has 16 amino acids. The CDR3 nucleotides read TGCGCCAGCAGCCAAGCCCGCCGGGGACAGAGCTACGAGCAGTACTTC. Amino acids: CASSQARRGQSYEQYF.

In its sample, this clonotype was seen a few times. This chain connects TRBV5-1 to TRBJ2-5; no definite D call. Trimming pared 0 bases from V and 5 bases from J, leaving 8 bases between. CDR1 and CDR2 (germline): SGHRS, YFSETQ. The CDR3 length is 13 residues. In DNA form, the CDR3 reads TGCGCCAGCAGCTTGGGAAGGGATGAGACCCAGTACTTC. Residues: CASSLGRDETQYF.

This clonotype was detected many times. This sequence joins TRBV3-1 and TRBJ1-3, with D uncertain. The CDR3 is made up of 16 amino acids. From germline, CDR1 is LGHDT and CDR2 YNNKEL (reference sequence). With 3 bases removed from V and 2 bases from J, the gap between germline ends came to 14 bases. CDR3 sequence: CASSHGRRFTGNTIYF. In DNA form, the CDR3 reads TGTGCCAGCAGCCATGGTCGGCGTTTTACTGGAAACACCATATATTTT.

The CDR3 DNA reads as TGTGCCAGCAGCTTAAATGCAGGGGTATACTCTGGGGCCAACGTCCTGACTTTC. This sequence encodes CASSLNAGVYSGANVLTF. The J gene is TRBJ2-6, the V gene TRBV7-3, with a tentative D call TRBD1 (6 bases). This CDR3 is built from 18 residues. CDR1 is SGHTA and CDR2 is FQGTGA in the germline V gene. V was trimmed by 1 base and J by 0 bases, leaving 13 bases between them. Combining the CDR3 with reference TRBV7-3 and TRBJ2-6 gives the whole variable domain GAGVSQTPSNKVTEKGKYVELRCDPISGHTALYWYRQSLGQGPEFLIYFQGTGAADDSGLPNDRFFAVRPEGSVSTLKIQRTERGDSAVYLCASSLNAGVYSGANVLTFGAGSRLTVL.

This clonotype occurred many times. In DNA, the CDR3 is TGCAGTGCTAGAGACCCGTATAGCAATCAGCCCCAGCATTTT. Translating it yields CSARDPYSNQPQHF. The rearrangement joins TRBV20-1 to TRBJ1-5; D is unresolved. Germline loops: CDR1 DFQATT, CDR2 SNEGSKA (reference sequence). CDR3 length: 14 residues. Deletions cut 0 bases from V and 0 bases from J, with 6 bases between.

This clonotype was found many times. The chain employs TRBV4-1 and TRBJ2-1, with a tentative D call TRBD2 (6 bases). Trimming shortened V by 1 base and J by 7 bases, and 8 bases separated the two germline ends. Germline CDR1 and CDR2: MGHRA and YSYEKL. CDR3 length: 13 residues. This CDR3 is CASSQVGGNEQFF. CDR3 nucleotide sequence: TGCGCCAGCAGCCAAGTGGGAGGTAATGAGCAGTTCTTC.

This clonotype was picked up many times. The CDR3 region is CASSQVGSGNTIYF. CDR3 bases: TGTGCCAGCAGCCAAGTGGGTTCCGGAAACACCATATATTTT. V usage is TRBV4-2 and J usage is TRBJ1-3; D is uncertain. The germline gives CDR1 LGHNA, CDR2 YNFKEQ. The CDR3 is made up of 14 amino acids. V was shortened by 1 base and J by 4 bases, with 8 bases between the two germline ends.

This clonotype was detected many times. CDR3 amino acids: CASSLRGGTDTQYF. The CDR3 DNA is TGTGCCAGCAGTCTCAGGGGCGGCACAGATACGCAGTATTTT. The chain recombines TRBV12-3 or TRBV12-4 with TRBJ2-3, with a possible D match to TRBD1 (6 bases). Trimming stripped 5 bases from V and 1 base from J, with 10 bases between. This CDR3 contains 14 residues.

This clonotype was seen only a few times. The V and J genes are TRBV6-5 and TRBJ2-5; D is uncertain. Germline CDR1 is MNHEY and CDR2 is SVGAGI. The germline V and J ends were trimmed by 2 bases and 3 bases, with 13 bases remaining between them. The CDR3 has 15 amino acids. In DNA, the CDR3 is TGTGCCAGCAGTTACGACTTGGTTGGGAAAGAGACCCAGTACTTC. This codes for CASSYDLVGKETQYF.

The chain combines TRBV21-1 with TRBJ2-7; the table calls TRBD1, which could not be checked here. TRBV21-1 is reported as a pseudogene. The CDR3 has 13 amino acids. The CDR3 sequence is CASSRGPVYEQYF. The CDR3 region has the DNA TGTGCCAGCAGCAGGGGACCCGTCTACGAGCAGTACTTC.

This clonotype was detected ten times or more. The V and J genes are TRBV20-1 and TRBJ2-3; a weak D match, TRBD1 (6 bases). CDR3 length: 15 amino acids. Trimming left V 3 bases short and J 3 bases short, with 16 bases between. The V gene's germline CDR1 is DFQATT and CDR2 SNEGSKA (reference sequence). The CDR3 loop is CSASKVGQFTDTQYF. The DNA for the CDR3 is TGCAGTGCTAGTAAGGTTGGACAGTTTACAGATACGCAGTATTTT.

This clonotype was counted many times. This chain connects TRBV27 to TRBJ2-3; TRBD2 matches 8 bases. This CDR3 region has 15 residues. The V and J ends lost 6 bases and 6 bases, in that order; junction bases with no gene match: 11. Germline CDR1 MNHEY, CDR2 SMNVEV (reference sequence). The CDR3 loop reads CASSPPGLGADTQYF. CDR3 DNA: TGTGCCAGCAGCCCCCCGGGACTAGGAGCTGATACGCAGTATTTT.

The sample holds many counts of this clonotype. The chain is built from TRBV7-9 and TRBJ1-4; unclear D gene. CDR1 SEHNR and CDR2 FQNEAQ come from the germline V gene (reference sequence). The V end lost 2 bases, the J end lost 6 bases, and 10 bases lay between the germline ends. This CDR3 is built from 14 residues. For the CDR3, the DNA is TGTGCCAGCAGCTTAAGGGCAGTGGATGAAAAACTGTTTTTT. This sequence encodes CASSLRAVDEKLFF.

This clonotype occurred many times. The rearrangement links TRBV20-1 to TRBJ2-3; no firm D call. The germline gives CDR1 DFQATT, CDR2 SNEGSKA (reference sequence). The CDR3 totals 14 residues. The V and J ends lost 2 bases and 0 bases respectively, with 9 bases between them. CDR3 in DNA: TGCAGTGCTAGAATACTACGAAGCACAGATACGCAGTATTTT. Its translation: CSARILRSTDTQYF.

The chain is built from TRBV5-1 and TRBJ2-5; D gene unclear. Germline V lookup: CDR1 SGHRS, CDR2 YFSETQ. This CDR3 comprises 14 residues. V was pared by 1 base and J by 2 bases, with 9 bases between. The CDR3 region has the DNA TGCGCCAGCAGCTTGAACAGTCAGCAAGAGACCCAGTACTTC. Translated, it gives CASSLNSQQETQYF.

The CDR3 coding sequence is TGCAGTGCTAGAGACTTACGGAAATCCTACGAGCAGTACTTC. It codes for CSARDLRKSYEQYF. The chain employs TRBV20-1 and TRBJ2-7; D unresolved. The CDR3 runs 14 residues. The V gene's germline CDR1 is DFQATT and CDR2 SNEGSKA (reference sequence). With 0 bases removed from V and 1 base from J, the gap between germline ends came to 10 bases.

This chain uses TRBV3-1 with TRBJ2-7; TRBD2 matches 7 bases. This CDR3 comprises 14 residues. V was clipped by 1 base and J by 6 bases; unmatched bases: 6. The germline V gene has CDR1 LGHDT and CDR2 YNNKEL (reference sequence). The CDR3 protein is CASSQVGGTGEQYV. The CDR3 DNA is TGTGCCAGCAGCCAAGTGGGGGGGACTGGCGAGCAGTACGTC.

A few counts support this clonotype. The chain employs TRBV7-9 and TRBJ2-1; D remains ambiguous. The CDR3 has 15 amino acids. Germline loops: CDR1 SEHNR, CDR2 FQNEAQ (reference sequence). Trimming stripped 5 bases from V and 0 bases from J, with 11 bases between. This CDR3 reads CASSTKGISYNEQFF. The CDR3 nucleotides read TGTGCCAGCAGCACCAAGGGTATCTCCTACAATGAGCAGTTCTTC.

Written as DNA, the CDR3 is TGTGCCATCAGTGAGGGGGGCCTAAGGACAGATACGCAGTATTTT. It codes for CAISEGGLRTDTQYF. This chain links TRBV10-3 with TRBJ2-3; perhaps TRBD1 as D (6 bases). Germline V CDR1 and CDR2: ENHRY, SYGVKD. The CDR3 runs to 15 residues. Trimming cost V 2 bases and J 3 bases, with 12 bases left between them.

The sample holds a few counts of this clonotype. The rearrangement joins TRBV12-3 or TRBV12-4 to TRBJ2-5, with TRBD2 matching 12 bases. The CDR3 is made up of 19 amino acids. Trimming took 5 bases from V and 0 from J; bases not matched to a gene: 13. CDR3 residues: CASSPLAGGTFRYQETQYF. The CDR3 DNA is TGTGCCAGCAGTCCTCTAGCGGGGGGGACCTTCCGGTACCAAGAGACCCAGTACTTC.